This paragraph reports one TCR beta chain. Authors of the study amplified TCR beta CDR3 regions from RNA transcripts. A set of HTBI primers served as the primers for a first-round RT-PCR of the TCR CDR3. TCRdb called the multiplex PCR reads again in MiXCR, with one record for every CDR3 protein. Of over 350,000 distinct CDR3 sequences listed, around 15% were seen once; the top ten hold 25% to 30%. The data were taken from a study of T cells in Graves' hyperthyroidism and ophthalmopathy. The CDR3 spans 15 residues. Germline-derived CDR1 and CDR2 are KGHDR and SFDVKD. V trimming: 4 bases; J trimming: 7 bases; junction bases outside the gene matches: 6.

The V call is TRBV24-1, the J call TRBJ2-4, with 10 bases fitting TRBD2. The origin of this receptor is a man aged 50-59 years with Graves' ophthalmopathy. The sample taken for sequencing was blood. CDR3 DNA: TGTGCCACCAGTGAGGCTAGCGGGAGCTTCAACATTCAGTACTTC. Translation: CATSEASGSFNIQYF.